The entry that follows covers one TCR beta chain sequence. Germline V CDR1 and CDR2: SGHDN, FVKESK. The CDR3 is made up of 13 amino acids. V dropped 4 bases and J dropped 15 bases, with 19 bases sitting between them. This record comes from a study of control samples from healthy donors and cancer patients. Generated by immunoSEQ multiplex PCR, the TCRdb table keeps only in-frame clones and is missing some. The sample carries fewer than 150,000 clones, approximately 92% recorded once. Sequencing input: blood. The TCR comes from a man aged 18 to 29 in good health. The chain carries TRBV14 and TRBJ2-1; the D gene is possibly TRBD2 (6 bases). The CDR3 DNA is TGTGCCAGCAGCCTACTTAGGGGCCAGGGACTGTTCTTC. Amino acids: CASSLLRGQGLFF. Full variable domain (outside the CDR3, taken from reference TRBV14 and TRBJ2-1): EAGVTQFPSHSVIEKGQTVTLRCDPISGHDNLYWYRRVMGKEIKFLLHFVKESKQDESGMPNNRFLAERTGGTYSTLKVQPAELEDSGVYFCASSLLRGQGLFFGPGTRLTVL.